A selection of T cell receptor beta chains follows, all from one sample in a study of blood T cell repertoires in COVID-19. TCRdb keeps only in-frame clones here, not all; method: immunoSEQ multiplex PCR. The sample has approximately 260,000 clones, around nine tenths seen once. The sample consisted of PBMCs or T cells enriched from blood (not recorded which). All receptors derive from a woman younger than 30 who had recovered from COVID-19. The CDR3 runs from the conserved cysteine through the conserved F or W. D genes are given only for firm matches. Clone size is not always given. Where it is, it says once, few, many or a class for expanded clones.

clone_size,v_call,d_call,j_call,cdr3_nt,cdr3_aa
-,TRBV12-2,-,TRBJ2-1,TGTGCAAGTCGTCCTAGTCTAGCGGGGGTCAACAATGAGCAGTTCTTC,CASRPSLAGVNNEQFF
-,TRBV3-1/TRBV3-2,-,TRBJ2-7,TGTGCCAGCAGCCAGCCTACAGGGAAATACGAGCAGTACTTC,CASSQPTGKYEQYF
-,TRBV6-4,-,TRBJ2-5,TGTGCCAGCAGTGACTCGGGGGGGCTGTCAGAGACCCAGTACTTC,CASSDSGGLSETQYF
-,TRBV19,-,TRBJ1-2,TGTGCCAGTAGTGTAGCGTCCAGGGTTTCGGGCGGCTACACCTTC,CASSVASRVSGGYTF
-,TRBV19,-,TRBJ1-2,TGTGCCAGTAGGGGGGGAGGGCCCTATGGCTACACCTTC,CASRGGGPYGYTF
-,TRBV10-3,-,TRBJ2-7,TGTGCCATCAGTAGTCAGGGTACCTACGAGCAGTACTTC,CAISSQGTYEQYF
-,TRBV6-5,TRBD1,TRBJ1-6,TGTGCCAGCAGAGCAACCGGGACAGGGCTTTCACCCCTCCACTTT,CASRATGTGLSPLHF
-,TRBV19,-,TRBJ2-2,TGTGCCAGTAGTAAACAGGGGGGGGCCGGGGAGCTGTTTTTT,CASSKQGGAGELFF
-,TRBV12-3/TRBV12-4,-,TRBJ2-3,TGTGCCAGCACTGAGGGTTCAGCTACGCAGTATTTT,CASTEGSATQYF
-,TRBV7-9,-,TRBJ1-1,TGTGCCAGCAGCCGAACAGGGTTCGGCACTGAAGCTTTCTTT,CASSRTGFGTEAFF
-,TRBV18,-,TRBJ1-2,TGTGCCAGCTCACCAGAGTCTACAGGGACCTATGGCTACACCTTC,CASSPESTGTYGYTF
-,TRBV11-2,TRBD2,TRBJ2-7,TGTGCCAGCAGCACCTGGGCGGGGCGGGAGCGGACCTACGAGCAGTACTTC,CASSTWAGRERTYEQYF
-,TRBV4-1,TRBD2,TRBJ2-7,TGCGCCAGCAGCCAAGCGCTAGCGGGGGGCAACTACGAGCAGTACTTC,CASSQALAGGNYEQYF
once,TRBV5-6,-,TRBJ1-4,TGTGCCAGCAGCATAGGACAGAATGAAAAACTGTTTTTT,CASSIGQNEKLFF
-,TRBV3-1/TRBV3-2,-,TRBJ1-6,TGTGCCAGCAGCTACGGGACAAGTAGCTCCTATAATTCACCCCTCCACTTT,CASSYGTSSSYNSPLHF
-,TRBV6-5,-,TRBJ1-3,TGTGCCACCCGGCGGGCGGACACCATATATTTT,CATRRADTIYF
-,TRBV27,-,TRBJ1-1,TGTGCCAGCAGTTTCAGACAGCGAAACACTGAAGCTTTCTTT,CASSFRQRNTEAFF
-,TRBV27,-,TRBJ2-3,TGTGCCAGCGGACCCACAGGGCAGGTCACAGATACGCAGTATTTT,CASGPTGQVTDTQYF